Given below is one T cell receptor beta chain in context. It has no known antigen specificity. Qualities for individual bases were not recorded, and no much larger clone is one base off. The sample belongs to a study of cytomegalovirus exposure and HLA in healthy donors listed by TCRdb under 2017. Regarding the complete study: According to a later analysis, one platform produced both the roughly 130 validation repertoires and the 666 repertoires of the first cohort. To predict cytomegalovirus infection status, the study combined high-throughput TCR immunosequencing, statistical association of individual TCRs with disease status, and machine learning. Along with the roughly 700-subject first cohort, a separate validation cohort of more than 90 different subjects was used. The study aimed to test whether signatures of past pathogen exposure could be identified by cataloging public T cell receptors.

Its CDR3 holds 16 amino acids, cysteine through phenylalanine. Of all the DNA, just the CDR3 is kept, 48 bases in frame from base 1. Sequences MDHEN (CDR1) and SYDVKM (CDR2) are obtained from the germline V gene. After removal of 6 bases from V and 0 bases from J, the junction retains 7 bases not matched to a gene. Overall study outcomes, separate from this receptor: In both the original and validation cohorts, the classifier was reported to diagnose cytomegalovirus status with high specificity and sensitivity. While some public TCRs were present in many individuals, most TCR sequences turned up only very rarely across donors. Of the cluster scores, approximately 94% were above 0 in a later analysis, which found that TCRs clustered in the first cohort also tended to co-occur in the roughly 130 validation repertoires. In the study, some 180 TCR beta chains were listed as associated with cytomegalovirus. A later analysis lacked HLA typing for the validation cohort, so it scored co-occurrence in that cohort across all 110 or so repertoires. The authors suggested that the approach could potentially be extended to other disease states and immunological phenotypes. A few of the identified cytomegalovirus-associated TCR beta chains were confirmed in vitro to be specific for cytomegalovirus antigens.

The library was prepared using the immunoSEQ multiplex PCR assay. The study's own analysis went as follows. A statistical classification framework was developed to diagnose cytomegalovirus status using the catalog of TCR beta chain sequences. The table comes from immuneACCESS by way of TCRdb, which keeps in-frame sequences with V and J called. Part of the clones is missing from these tables; in studies checked, under half for an unresolved V gene and the rest for unknown reasons. The D gene and trimming were derived from the DNA, and the V and J assignments and clone size from that table. For this sample the table gives about 88,000 clones, of which more than 70% were detected only once. The top ten hold around 10% of the sample. The donors belonged to the validation cohort of around 120 subjects, which was separate from the roughly 700-subject first cohort.

Input material: PBMCs. This TCR came from a woman aged 18-29 years in good health and CMV-seropositive. The sequence links TRBV28 to TRBJ1-4, and 7 junctional nucleotides match TRBD1. The DNA is as follows: TGTGCCAGCAGATACCCTACAGGGGCAACTAATGAAAAACTGTTTTTT. It translates as CASRYPTGATNEKLFF. This CDR3, with the reference TRBV28 and TRBJ1-4 proteins standing in past its ends, gives the full variable domain DVKVTQSSRYLVKRTGEKVFLECVQDMDHENMFWYRQDPGLGLRLIYFSYDVKMKEKGDIPEGYSVSREKKERFSLILESASTNQTSMYLCASRYPTGATNEKLFFGSGTQLSVL.